This T cell receptor beta chain was captured in a study of cytomegalovirus exposure and HLA in healthy donors. Study findings and constraints: Most TCR sequences were seen very rarely across donors, but some public TCRs occurred in many. Reports described diagnosis of cytomegalovirus status by the classifier as highly specific and sensitive. Clusters of TCRs from the first cohort tended to co-occur in the 120 validation repertoires (as a later analysis found). In vitro checks showed that a few CMV-associated chains really do target CMV antigens.

TCRdb's table, derived via immunoSEQ multiplex PCR, lists solely in-frame clones and lacks some. The table has around 49,000 clones, around 94% seen once. This CDR3 spans 14 amino acids. Germline trimming cut 5 bases from V and 1 base from J; bases unmatched to any gene: 3. Per the germline V gene, CDR1 is LNHDA and CDR2 is SQIVND (reference sequence). This clone was observed once. Its antigen is as yet unknown. Distinct nucleotide sequences in the sample also encode this CDR3. Sample: PBMCs. The V call is TRBV19, the J call TRBJ2-7, with 9 bases matching TRBD1. This TCR derives from a woman aged 18-29 years in good health and CMV-seropositive. For the CDR3, the DNA is TGTGCCAGTAGTCCCGGGACAGGGTCCTACGAGCAGTACTTC. Protein sequence: CASSPGTGSYEQYF. Drawing the rest from reference TRBV19 and TRBJ2-7, the complete variable domain is DGGITQSPKYLFRKEGQNVTLSCEQNLNHDAMYWYRQDPGQGLRLIYYSQIVNDFQKGDIAEGYSVSREKKESFPLTVTSAQKNPTAFYLCASSPGTGSYEQYFGPGTRLTVT.